A selection of T cell receptor beta chains follows, all from one sample in a study of human T cells and chemical hapten exposure. From the RACE reads, TCRdb called clonotypes with MiXCR, one entry per CDR3 protein. The top ten clones hold roughly 2% of a sample with about 130,000 distinct CDR3 sequences, roughly 9% of them seen once. The sample taken for sequencing was whole blood. These receptors were taken from a male donor in good health. Some clones in this sample may be carry-over from other donors' samples. CDR3s include the opening cysteine and the closing phenylalanine or tryptophan. Each record gives: J gene, D gene, V gene, clone size, CDR3 protein, CDR3 DNA. A D gene is named only where the DNA matches it firmly. Clone size is shown for a subset of rows, as once, few, many or a class of expanded clone.

J: TRBJ1-1; D: .; V: TRBV6-1; size: few; CDR3: CASSDSGGDTEAFF; DNA: TGTGCCAGCAGTGATTCGGGGGGGGACACTGAAGCTTTCTTT
J: TRBJ2-5; D: TRBD1; V: TRBV20-1; size: .; CDR3: CSARTTQGNGQETQYF; DNA: TGCAGTGCTAGAACCACACAGGGGAATGGCCAAGAGACCCAGTACTTC
J: TRBJ1-1; D: .; V: TRBV7-2; size: many; CDR3: CASSPYGTEAFF; DNA: TGTGCCAGCAGCCCTTATGGCACTGAAGCTTTCTTT
J: TRBJ2-7; D: .; V: TRBV3-1; size: few; CDR3: CASSLGQYSEQYF; DNA: TGTGCCAGCAGCCTAGGCCAGTACTCCGAGCAGTACTTC
J: TRBJ2-1; D: .; V: TRBV14; size: many; CDR3: CASSSGVNNEQFF; DNA: TGTGCCAGCAGCTCCGGGGTAAACAATGAGCAGTTCTTC
J: TRBJ2-1; D: .; V: TRBV6-5; size: .; CDR3: CASSYSPDSGQYNNEQFF; DNA: TGTGCCAGCAGTTACTCGCCTGACTCCGGACAGTATAACAATGAGCAGTTCTTC
J: TRBJ1-1; D: TRBD1; V: TRBV18; size: few; CDR3: CASSEGQGNTEAFF; DNA: TGTGCCAGCTCCGAGGGACAGGGAAACACTGAAGCTTTCTTT
J: TRBJ2-2; D: TRBD2; V: TRBV4-1; size: many; CDR3: CASSPASGSTGELFF; DNA: TGCGCCAGCAGCCCTGCTAGCGGGAGCACCGGGGAGCTGTTTTTT
J: TRBJ1-1; D: TRBD1; V: TRBV7-8; size: few; CDR3: CASSTVQGMNTEAFF; DNA: TGTGCCAGTAGTACCGTACAGGGGATGAACACTGAAGCTTTCTTT
J: TRBJ1-1; D: .; V: TRBV9; size: .; CDR3: CASSAGTSNTEAFF; DNA: TGTGCCAGCAGCGCTGGGACATCGAACACTGAAGCTTTCTTT
J: TRBJ2-7; D: .; V: TRBV10-3; size: .; CDR3: CAISESGGGRTYEQYF; DNA: TGTGCCATCAGCGAGAGTGGAGGGGGGAGAACCTACGAGCAGTACTTC
J: TRBJ2-7; D: TRBD1; V: TRBV6-1; size: many; CDR3: CASSKGQSSYEQYF; DNA: TGTGCCAGCAGTAAGGGACAGAGCTCCTACGAGCAGTACTTC
J: TRBJ1-2; D: .; V: TRBV29-1; size: many; CDR3: CSAPGEGGYTF; DNA: TGCAGCGCCCCGGGAGAGGGTGGCTACACCTTC
J: TRBJ2-7; D: .; V: TRBV5-6; size: .; CDR3: CASSFRGDLNQYEQYF; DNA: TGTGCCAGCAGCTTCCGTGGGGACCTTAACCAGTACGAGCAGTACTTC
J: TRBJ2-1; D: .; V: TRBV10-2; size: few; CDR3: CASSESRRYNEQFF; DNA: TGCGCCAGCAGTGAGTCAAGGAGATACAATGAGCAGTTCTTC
J: TRBJ1-6; D: .; V: TRBV6-5; size: many; CDR3: CASSYSRTVTGSSPLHF; DNA: TGTGCCAGCAGTTACTCGCGGACAGTCACCGGGAGTTCACCCCTCCACTTT
J: TRBJ1-6; D: .; V: TRBV25-1; size: .; CDR3: CASSEYRANSPLHF; DNA: TGTGCCAGCAGTGAATACAGGGCGAATTCACCCCTCCACTTT
J: TRBJ2-1; D: TRBD2; V: TRBV7-8; size: few; CDR3: CASSYTSGTGPNEQFF; DNA: TGTGCCAGCAGTTACACCAGCGGGACGGGTCCCAATGAGCAGTTCTTC
J: TRBJ2-7; D: .; V: TRBV29-1; size: .; CDR3: CSVEWKGRPYEQYF; DNA: TGCAGCGTTGAATGGAAGGGGAGGCCCTACGAGCAGTACTTC
J: TRBJ2-1; D: .; V: TRBV18; size: many; CDR3: CASSIRDGGHNEQFF; DNA: TGTGCCAGCTCAATCCGGGATGGGGGCCACAATGAGCAGTTCTTC
J: TRBJ2-5; D: .; V: TRBV5-8; size: few; CDR3: CASSLLGQIGETQYF; DNA: TGTGCCAGCAGCTTACTAGGACAGATCGGAGAGACCCAGTACTTC
J: TRBJ2-7; D: TRBD2; V: TRBV13; size: .; CDR3: CASSSGRDEQYF; DNA: TGTGCCAGCAGTTCCGGGAGGGACGAGCAGTACTTC
J: TRBJ1-2; D: .; V: TRBV20-1; size: few; CDR3: CSAALPWSHGYTF; DNA: TGCAGTGCCGCCCTCCCCTGGTCGCATGGCTACACCTTC
J: TRBJ1-1; D: .; V: TRBV19; size: few; CDR3: CASTIKGLGAVEAFF; DNA: TGTGCCAGTACCATTAAAGGGTTGGGGGCTGTTGAAGCTTTCTTT
J: TRBJ2-3; D: .; V: TRBV20-1; size: few; CDR3: CSARVVGGPERRDTQYF; DNA: TGCAGTGCTAGAGTGGTGGGGGGCCCCGAAAGAAGGGATACGCAGTATTTT
J: TRBJ1-1; D: TRBD1; V: TRBV13; size: .; CDR3: CASSWDSLNTEAFF; DNA: TGTGCCAGCAGCTGGGACAGTCTGAACACTGAAGCTTTCTTT